Listed below are T cell receptor beta chains from one sample, sequenced in a study of OX40 agonist ivuxolimab in advanced cancers. Method: immunoSEQ multiplex PCR; TCRdb's copy keeps in-frame clones and lacks some. The sample lists over 90,000 clones; 85% to 90% were seen once. Sequenced material: CD4+ or CD8+ T cells sorted from blood, taken in a trial of the OX40 agonist ivuxolimab. Receptor source: an adult with an advanced solid tumor such as melanoma, head and neck, liver or kidney cancer. The CDR3 runs from the conserved cysteine through the conserved F or W. A D gene is named only where the DNA matches it firmly. Where a row states a size, it is once, few, many or the class of an expanded clone; other rows omit it.

>-|-|TRBJ2-3|TRBV6-5
CASSNGDLTDTQYF
TGTGCCAGCAGCAACGGGGACTTGACAGATACGCAGTATTTT
>-|TRBD1|TRBJ2-7|TRBV7-3
CASSQGQGINEQYF
TGTGCCAGCAGCCAAGGACAGGGAATAAACGAGCAGTACTTC
>-|-|TRBJ2-5|TRBV6-1
CASRPGQNKETQYF
TGTGCCAGCAGACCAGGACAGAATAAAGAGACCCAGTACTTC
>-|-|TRBJ2-3|TRBV12-5
CASGLVFRSGTDTQYF
TGTGCTAGTGGTTTGGTATTCAGGTCTGGCACAGATACGCAGTATTTT
>-|-|TRBJ1-1|TRBV7-8
CASRARGPIGNTEAFF
TGTGCCAGCAGGGCCCGGGGCCCGATAGGCAACACTGAAGCTTTCTTT
>-|-|TRBJ2-3|TRBV6-1
CASSGGRGYTDTQYF
TGTGCCAGCAGTGGTGGCAGGGGTTACACAGATACGCAGTATTTT
>-|TRBD2|TRBJ2-5|TRBV6-1
CASRQAGTSGETQYF
TGTGCCAGCAGACAGGCCGGGACTAGCGGGGAGACCCAGTACTTC
>-|-|TRBJ2-7|TRBV11-2
CASSFFGPTYEQYF
TGTGCCAGCAGCTTTTTTGGCCCCACCTACGAGCAGTACTTC
>-|-|TRBJ2-5|TRBV12-5
CASGTGQGGEETQYF
TGTGCTAGTGGTACCGGACAGGGAGGGGAAGAGACCCAGTACTTC
>-|-|TRBJ1-1|TRBV5-1
CASSPGTSTEAFF
TGCGCCAGCAGCCCTGGGACTTCCACTGAAGCTTTCTTT
>-|TRBD2|TRBJ2-3|TRBV5-4
CASSLVGLASDTQYF
TGTGCCAGCAGCTTGGTCGGACTAGCCTCAGATACGCAGTATTTT
>-|TRBD2|TRBJ2-2|TRBV30
CAWTPGGRGTGELFF
TGTGCCTGGACCCCGGGGGGGCGTGGGACCGGGGAGCTGTTTTTT
>-|TRBD1|TRBJ1-3|TRBV30
CAWSARRDRAGNTIYF
TGTGCCTGGAGTGCCCGGAGGGACAGAGCTGGAAACACCATATATTTT
>-|-|TRBJ2-3|TRBV7-9
CASSEGSSEDTQYF
TGTGCCAGCAGTGAAGGGAGTTCGGAAGATACGCAGTATTTT
>-|-|TRBJ2-7|TRBV6-1
CASSTPGRGSEQYF
TGTGCCAGCAGTACCCCCGGGAGAGGGTCCGAGCAGTACTTC
>-|TRBD1|TRBJ2-5|TRBV6-6
CASSFRTGPGETQYF
TGTGCCAGCAGTTTCCGGACAGGGCCAGGAGAGACCCAGTACTTC
>-|TRBD2|TRBJ2-4|TRBV4-1
CASSQEGSLGLAAKNIQYF
TGCGCCAGCAGCCAAGAAGGAAGTCTTGGCCTAGCGGCGAAAAACATTCAGTACTTC
>few|TRBD1|TRBJ1-5|TRBV19
CASSGQGGNQPQHF
TGTGCCAGCAGCGGACAGGGAGGGAATCAGCCCCAGCATTTT
>-|-|TRBJ2-7|TRBV30
CAWRGVGAGNYEQYF
TGTGCCTGGAGGGGCGTGGGGGCAGGAAATTACGAGCAGTACTTC
>once|TRBD2|TRBJ2-7|TRBV5-4
CASSLAASGEYEQYF
TGTGCCAGCAGCTTGGCGGCTAGCGGAGAGTACGAGCAGTACTTC
>-|-|TRBJ1-1|TRBV11-2
CASSSGGLAFF
TGTGCCAGCAGCTCTGGGGGCCTGGCTTTCTTT
>-|-|TRBJ2-1|TRBV7-9
CASSLAFSGNEQFF
TGTGCCAGCAGCTTAGCCTTCTCTGGCAATGAGCAGTTCTTC
>-|-|TRBJ2-5|TRBV7-8
CASSLARDGRQETQYF
TGTGCCAGCAGCTTAGCACGGGACGGGAGACAAGAGACCCAGTACTTC
>-|TRBD1|TRBJ1-3|TRBV7-9
CASSTGQATNTIYF
TGTGCCAGCAGCACCGGACAGGCCACAAACACCATATATTTT
>few|TRBD1|TRBJ2-7|TRBV5-4
CASSLQGAREQYF
TGTGCCAGCAGCTTACAGGGGGCTCGGGAGCAGTACTTC
>-|TRBD2|TRBJ2-3|TRBV5-1
CASSLSSGARDTQYF
TGCGCCAGCAGCTTGTCTAGCGGGGCGAGAGATACGCAGTATTTT
>-|TRBD1|TRBJ1-5|TRBV19
CASTPTGPGQPQHF
TGTGCCAGTACCCCGACAGGGCCGGGTCAGCCCCAGCATTTT
>-|-|TRBJ1-2|TRBV19
CASSRRDSDYGYTF
TGTGCCAGTAGCCGCAGGGACTCTGACTATGGCTACACCTTC
>-|-|TRBJ2-3|TRBV2
CASSGVSGHSGTQYF
TGTGCCAGCAGTGGTGTTAGCGGACACTCGGGTACGCAGTATTTT
>-|-|TRBJ1-5|TRBV18
CASSPSRGDNQPQHF
TGTGCCAGCTCACCCTCCAGGGGCGACAATCAGCCCCAGCATTTT
>-|TRBD2|TRBJ2-7|TRBV28
CASSGGSGASYEQYF
TGTGCCAGCAGTGGGGGAAGCGGGGCCTCCTACGAGCAGTACTTC
>-|TRBD1|TRBJ2-6|TRBV5-1
CASSSQGQGSGANVLTF
TGCGCCAGCAGCAGCCAGGGACAGGGCTCTGGGGCCAACGTCCTGACTTTC
>-|TRBD1|TRBJ2-3|TRBV2
CASSTAFGQGATDTQYF
TGTGCCAGCAGCACGGCCTTTGGACAGGGGGCCACAGATACGCAGTATTTT
>-|-|TRBJ2-7|TRBV21-1
CATPPNRRASYEQYF
TGTGCCACCCCTCCAAATAGGCGGGCTTCCTACGAGCAGTACTTC
>few|-|TRBJ1-2|TRBV6-1
CASSEQGTYGYTF
TGTGCCAGCAGTGAACAGGGAACCTATGGCTACACCTTC
>-|-|TRBJ2-1|TRBV6-1
CASRTGGGDEQFF
TGTGCCAGCAGGACCGGAGGGGGAGACGAGCAGTTCTTC
>once|-|TRBJ1-2|TRBV5-6
CASSELALFYGYTF
TGTGCCAGCAGCGAGCTAGCTCTATTCTATGGCTACACCTTC
>-|-|TRBJ2-3|TRBV2
CASSPRTGTDTQYF
TGTGCCAGCAGTCCTCGGACGGGCACAGATACGCAGTATTTT
>-|-|TRBJ2-3|TRBV6-1
CASTSGAASTDTQYF
TGTGCCAGCACATCCGGAGCCGCTAGCACAGATACGCAGTATTTT
>few|TRBD1|TRBJ2-7|TRBV6-5
CASSYREGAPYEQYF
TGTGCCAGCAGTTACCGTGAGGGGGCACCCTACGAGCAGTACTTC
>-|-|TRBJ2-7|TRBV7-2
CASSLVWQGGEQYF
TGTGCCAGCAGCTTAGTTTGGCAAGGCGGCGAGCAGTACTTC
>-|-|TRBJ1-1|TRBV7-9
CASSPPTGNTEAFF
TGTGCCAGCAGCCCCCCCACAGGCAACACTGAAGCTTTCTTT
>-|TRBD2|TRBJ2-1|TRBV4-1
CASSLSSGGIYNEQFF
TGCGCCAGCAGCCTATCTAGCGGGGGGATATACAATGAGCAGTTCTTC
>few|-|TRBJ2-3|TRBV19
CASRAGKDTQYF
TGTGCCAGTAGGGCAGGGAAAGATACGCAGTATTTT
>-|-|TRBJ2-3|TRBV5-8
CASSPWEADTQYF
TGTGCCAGCAGCCCGTGGGAGGCGGATACGCAGTATTTT
>-|TRBD1|TRBJ2-7|TRBV7-2
CASSLTGTAAYEQYF
TGTGCCAGCAGCCTCACCGGGACAGCAGCCTACGAGCAGTACTTC
>-|TRBD2|TRBJ2-1|TRBV5-1
CASSGVLAGDGEQFF
TGCGCCAGCAGCGGTGTACTAGCGGGAGATGGTGAGCAGTTCTTC
>-|-|TRBJ2-7|TRBV15
CATSTRSGPSGPEGPSSYEQYF
TGTGCCACCAGCACCCGATCAGGGCCGAGTGGGCCCGAGGGCCCGTCCTCCTACGAGCAGTACTTC
>-|-|TRBJ2-2|TRBV30
CAWKTEGELFF
TGTGCCTGGAAAACGGAAGGGGAGCTGTTTTTT
>-|-|TRBJ1-1|TRBV7-2
CASSSGPYTEAFF
TGTGCCAGCAGCTCCGGACCTTACACTGAAGCTTTCTTT
>-|-|TRBJ1-3|TRBV6-1
CASSEVGFAGGHF
TGTGCCAGCAGTGAAGTGGGATTTGCAGGCGGGCATTTT